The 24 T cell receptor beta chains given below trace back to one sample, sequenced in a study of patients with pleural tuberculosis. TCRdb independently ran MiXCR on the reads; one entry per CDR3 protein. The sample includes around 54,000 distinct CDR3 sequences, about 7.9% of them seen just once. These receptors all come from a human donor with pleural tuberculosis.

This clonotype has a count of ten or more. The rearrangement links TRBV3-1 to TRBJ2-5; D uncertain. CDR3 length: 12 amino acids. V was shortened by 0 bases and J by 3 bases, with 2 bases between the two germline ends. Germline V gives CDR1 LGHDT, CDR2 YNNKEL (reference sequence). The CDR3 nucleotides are TGTGCCAGCAGCCAAGATAAAGAGACCCAGTACTTC. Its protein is CASSQDKETQYF.

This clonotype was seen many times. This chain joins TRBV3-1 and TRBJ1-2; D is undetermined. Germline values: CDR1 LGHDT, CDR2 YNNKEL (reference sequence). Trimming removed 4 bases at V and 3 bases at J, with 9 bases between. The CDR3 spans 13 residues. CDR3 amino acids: CASSPAAYYGYTF. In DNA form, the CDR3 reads TGTGCCAGCAGCCCCGCGGCCTACTATGGCTACACCTTC.

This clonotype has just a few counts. DNA of the CDR3: TGCAGCGGCCATCGTCTGGTGGAGTTCTTC. Residues: CSGHRLVEFF. The chain has TRBV29-1 and TRBJ2-1, with no clear D. CDR3 length: 10 amino acids. V lost 7 bases to trimming and J lost 14 bases, with 15 bases between them. Germline lookup yields CDR1 SQVTM and CDR2 ANQGSEA.

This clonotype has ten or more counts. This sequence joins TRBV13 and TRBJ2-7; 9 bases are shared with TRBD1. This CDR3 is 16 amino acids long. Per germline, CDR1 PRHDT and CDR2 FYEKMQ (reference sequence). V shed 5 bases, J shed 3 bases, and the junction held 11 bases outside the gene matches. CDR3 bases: TGTGCCAGCAGCCCCTGGGGACAGGGTAGATTCTACGAGCAGTACTTC. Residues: CASSPWGQGRFYEQYF.

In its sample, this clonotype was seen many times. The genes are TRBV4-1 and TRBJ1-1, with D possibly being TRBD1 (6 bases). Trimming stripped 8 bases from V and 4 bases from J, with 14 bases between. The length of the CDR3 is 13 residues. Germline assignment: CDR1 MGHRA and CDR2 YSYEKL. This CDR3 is CASVKKGGTEAFF. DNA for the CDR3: TGCGCCAGCGTAAAAAAGGGGGGCACTGAAGCTTTCTTT.

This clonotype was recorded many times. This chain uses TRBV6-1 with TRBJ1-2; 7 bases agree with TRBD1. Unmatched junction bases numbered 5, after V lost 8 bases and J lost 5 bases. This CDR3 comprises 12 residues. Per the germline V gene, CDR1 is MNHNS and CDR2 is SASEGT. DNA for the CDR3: TGTGCCAGCTCTGACAGGGCTTATGGCTACACCTTC. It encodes CASSDRAYGYTF.

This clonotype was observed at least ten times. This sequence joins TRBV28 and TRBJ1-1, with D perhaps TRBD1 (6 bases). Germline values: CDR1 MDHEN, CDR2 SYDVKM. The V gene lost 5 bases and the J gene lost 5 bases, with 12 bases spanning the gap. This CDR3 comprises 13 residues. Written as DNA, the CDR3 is TGTGCCAGCAGTCCGGGGGGCAGGACTGAAGCTTTCTTT. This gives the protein CASSPGGRTEAFF.

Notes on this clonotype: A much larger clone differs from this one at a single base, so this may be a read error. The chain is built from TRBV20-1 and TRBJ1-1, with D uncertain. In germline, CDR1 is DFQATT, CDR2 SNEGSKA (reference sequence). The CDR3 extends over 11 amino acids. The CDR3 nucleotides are TGCAGTGCGAGGAGGAACACTAAAGCTTTCTTT. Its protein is CSARRNTKAFF.

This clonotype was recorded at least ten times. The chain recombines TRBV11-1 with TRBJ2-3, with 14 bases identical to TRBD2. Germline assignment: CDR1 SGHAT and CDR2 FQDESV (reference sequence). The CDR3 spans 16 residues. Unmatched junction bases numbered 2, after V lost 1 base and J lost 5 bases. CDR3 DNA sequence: TGTGCCAGCAGCTTAGGGACTAGCGGGAGGATAGATACGCAGTATTTT. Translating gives CASSLGTSGRIDTQYF.

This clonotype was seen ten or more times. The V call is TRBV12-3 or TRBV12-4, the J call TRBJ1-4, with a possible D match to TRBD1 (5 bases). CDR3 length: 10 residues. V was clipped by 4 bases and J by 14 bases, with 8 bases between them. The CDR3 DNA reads TGTGCCAGCAGTTCCGGGACGCTGTTTTTT. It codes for CASSSGTLFF.

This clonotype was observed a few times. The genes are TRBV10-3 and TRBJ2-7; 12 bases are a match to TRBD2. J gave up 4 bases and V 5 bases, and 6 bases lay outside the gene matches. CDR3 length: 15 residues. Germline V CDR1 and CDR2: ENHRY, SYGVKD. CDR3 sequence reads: CAISPTSGRRYEQYF. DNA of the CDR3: TGTGCCATCAGTCCGACTAGCGGGAGAAGGTACGAGCAGTACTTC.

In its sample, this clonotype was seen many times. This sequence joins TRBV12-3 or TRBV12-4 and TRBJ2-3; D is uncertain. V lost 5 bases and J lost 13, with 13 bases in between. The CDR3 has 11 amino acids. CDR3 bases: TGTGCCAGCAGTCCGGGCCAACTGGAGTATTTT. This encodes CASSPGQLEYF.

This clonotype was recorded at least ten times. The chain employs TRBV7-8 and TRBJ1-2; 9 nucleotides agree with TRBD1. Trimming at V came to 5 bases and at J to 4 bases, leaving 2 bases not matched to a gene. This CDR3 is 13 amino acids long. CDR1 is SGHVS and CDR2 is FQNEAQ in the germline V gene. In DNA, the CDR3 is TGTGCCAGCAGCCTACAGGGGGCCTATGGCTACACCTTC. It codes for CASSLQGAYGYTF.

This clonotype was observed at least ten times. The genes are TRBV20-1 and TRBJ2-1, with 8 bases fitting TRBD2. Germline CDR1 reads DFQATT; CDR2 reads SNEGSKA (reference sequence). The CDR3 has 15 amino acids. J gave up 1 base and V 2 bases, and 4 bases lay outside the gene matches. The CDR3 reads CSARSGGASYNEQFF. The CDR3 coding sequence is TGCAGTGCTAGAAGCGGGGGTGCATCCTACAATGAGCAGTTCTTC.

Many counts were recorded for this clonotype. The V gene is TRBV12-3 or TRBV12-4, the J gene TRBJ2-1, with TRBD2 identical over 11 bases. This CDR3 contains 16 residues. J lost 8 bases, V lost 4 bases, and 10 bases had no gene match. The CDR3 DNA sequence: TGTGCCAGCAGTTCCCGACTAGCGGGGATTTGGGATGAGCAGTTCTTC. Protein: CASSSRLAGIWDEQFF.

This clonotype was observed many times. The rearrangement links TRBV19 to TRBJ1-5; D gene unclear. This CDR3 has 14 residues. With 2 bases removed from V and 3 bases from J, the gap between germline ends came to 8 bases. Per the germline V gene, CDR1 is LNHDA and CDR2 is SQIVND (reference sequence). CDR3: CASSIMSVNQPQHF. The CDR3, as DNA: TGTGCCAGTAGTATAATGTCGGTCAATCAGCCCCAGCATTTT.

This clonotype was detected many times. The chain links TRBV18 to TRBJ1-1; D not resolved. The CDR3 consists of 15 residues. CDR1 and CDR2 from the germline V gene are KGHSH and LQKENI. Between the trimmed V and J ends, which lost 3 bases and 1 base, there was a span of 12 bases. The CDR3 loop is CASSPQDGQNTEAFF. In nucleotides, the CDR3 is TGTGCCAGCTCACCTCAGGACGGCCAGAACACTGAAGCTTTCTTT.

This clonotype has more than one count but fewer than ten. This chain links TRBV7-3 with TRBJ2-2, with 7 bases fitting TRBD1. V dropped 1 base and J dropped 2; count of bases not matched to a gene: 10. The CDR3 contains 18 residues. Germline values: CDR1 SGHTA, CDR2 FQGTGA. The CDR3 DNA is TGTGCCAGCAGCTTAAAATACAGGGGATATGGTAACACCGGGGAGCTGTTTTTT. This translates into CASSLKYRGYGNTGELFF.

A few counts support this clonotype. CDR3 DNA sequence: TGTGCCAGCAGCCGAAAACTACAGGGGACGAACACCGGGGAGCTGTTTTTT. Translated, it gives CASSRKLQGTNTGELFF. The chain links TRBV13 to TRBJ2-2; 7 nucleotides line up with TRBD1. The CDR3 has 17 amino acids. Per germline, CDR1 PRHDT and CDR2 FYEKMQ (reference sequence). V trimming: 5 bases; J trimming: 0 bases; junction bases outside the gene matches: 9.

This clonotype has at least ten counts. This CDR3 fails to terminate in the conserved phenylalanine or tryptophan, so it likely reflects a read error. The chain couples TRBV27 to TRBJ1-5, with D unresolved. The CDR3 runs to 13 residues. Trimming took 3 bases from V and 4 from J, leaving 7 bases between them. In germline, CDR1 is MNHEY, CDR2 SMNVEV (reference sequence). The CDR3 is CASSFGGNQPQHL. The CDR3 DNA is TGTGCCAGCAGTTTTGGTGGGAATCAGCCCCAGCATCTT.

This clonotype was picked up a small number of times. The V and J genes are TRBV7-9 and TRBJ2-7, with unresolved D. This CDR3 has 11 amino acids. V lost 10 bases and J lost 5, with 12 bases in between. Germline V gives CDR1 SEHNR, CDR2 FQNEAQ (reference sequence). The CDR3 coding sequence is TGTGCCACCGAACCCAGAGACGAGCAGTACTTC. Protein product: CATEPRDEQYF.

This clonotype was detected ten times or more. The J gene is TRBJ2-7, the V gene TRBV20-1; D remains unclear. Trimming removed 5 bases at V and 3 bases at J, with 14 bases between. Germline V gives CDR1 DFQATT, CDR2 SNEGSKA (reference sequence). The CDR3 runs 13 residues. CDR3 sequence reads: CSAQPRNRYEQYF. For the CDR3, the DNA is TGCAGTGCTCAGCCCCGGAATCGCTACGAGCAGTACTTC.

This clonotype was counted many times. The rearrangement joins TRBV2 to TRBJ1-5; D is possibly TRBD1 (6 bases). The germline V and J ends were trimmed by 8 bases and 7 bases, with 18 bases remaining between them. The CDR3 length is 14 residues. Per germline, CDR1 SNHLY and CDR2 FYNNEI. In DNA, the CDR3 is TGTGCCAGCTCCCTGCAGGGGTACGGGCAGCCCCAGCATTTT. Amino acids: CASSLQGYGQPQHF.

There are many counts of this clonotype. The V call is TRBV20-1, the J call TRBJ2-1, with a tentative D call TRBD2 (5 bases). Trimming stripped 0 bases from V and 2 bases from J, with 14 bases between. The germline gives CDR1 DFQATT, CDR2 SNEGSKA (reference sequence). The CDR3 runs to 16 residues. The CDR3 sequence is CSARDSEGTAYNEQFF. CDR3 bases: TGCAGTGCTAGAGATTCCGAGGGAACAGCCTACAATGAGCAGTTCTTC.